This section outlines one T cell receptor (beta chain) sequence together with its context. Antigen specificity is unknown. This sample was included in a study of cytomegalovirus exposure and HLA in healthy donors. Overall study results and limits: After further analysis at a later stage, 15,000 to 20,000 TCR beta sequences were associated with HLA alleles at 0.05 false discovery rate. The study designated 150 to 200 TCR beta chains cytomegalovirus-associated. The HLA-A and HLA-B alleles of most subjects were reportedly predicted accurately from TCR beta sequences.

At collection, donors were nominally healthy, but unrecorded immune exposures were probable. Trimming removed 5 bases from V and 1 base from J; junction bases left unmatched: 10. CDR1 PRHDT and CDR2 FYEKMQ come from the germline V gene (reference sequence). CDR3 length: 17 residues. PCR involved 60 Vbeta and 13 Jbeta primers. Clones were read by immunoSEQ multiplex PCR, and TCRdb kept only the in-frame ones, dropping some. In the table there are about 130,000 clones, about 15% of which are singletons. The origin of this receptor is a female donor in good health and CMV-seropositive. Sequencing was performed on PBMCs. The chain couples TRBV13 to TRBJ1-1, with 10 bases identical to TRBD1. The DNA for the CDR3 is TGTGCCAGCAGCCCTTCTGGAGACAGGGGGCCGAACACTGAAGCTTTCTTT. This encodes CASSPSGDRGPNTEAFF.